The 13 T cell receptor beta chains listed next were all sequenced from one sample in a study of metastatic and nonmetastatic thyroid tumors. MiXCR was used by TCRdb to re-call the PCR reads. The profile shows about 19,000 clones, just over 35% of them singletons. Patients were all untreated before their thyroid surgery. Input material: tumor tissue. The receptors were gathered from a female donor with papillary thyroid cancer or a benign thyroid nodule (not recorded which). Some clones in this sample may be carry-over from other donors' samples.

The V gene is TRBV28, the J gene TRBJ2-7; tentatively, D is TRBD2 (7 bases). CDR3 length: 17 residues. The V end lost 6 bases, the J end lost 5 bases, and 26 bases lay between the germline ends. Germline lookup yields CDR1 MDHEN and CDR2 SYDVKM. CDR3 sequence (DNA): TGTGCCAGCAGCCCGGAAATATTGCGGGGGCAGTCCCACGAGCAGTACTTC. Translation: CASSPEILRGQSHEQYF.

Concerning this clone: One end of the junction varies from germline; a read error may be responsible. In nucleotides, the CDR3 is TGTGCCAGCAGTTTCTCACTCCACGAGCAGGACTTC. Amino acids: CASSFSLHEQDF. The gene calls are TRBV6-5 and TRBJ2-7; no reliable D call. The CDR3 covers 12 residues. The V gene's germline CDR1 is MNHEY and CDR2 SVGAGI.

CDR3: CASSFRWQGLNYGYTF. The CDR3 nucleotides read TGTGCCAGCAGCTTCAGGTGGCAGGGGCTTAACTATGGCTACACCTTC. The genes are TRBV7-8 and TRBJ1-2; a weak D match, TRBD1 (6 bases). Germline CDR1 reads SGHVS; CDR2 reads FQNEAQ. V was trimmed by 3 bases and J by 1 base, leaving 15 bases between them. This CDR3 region has 16 residues.

This clone was seen more than once but under ten times. The rearrangement joins TRBV12-3 or TRBV12-4 to TRBJ2-2; the D is unclear. V lost 1 base and J lost 6, with 9 bases in between. The CDR3 loop spans 14 amino acids. In DNA form, the CDR3 reads TGTGCCAGCAGTTTAGAATATGGGGCCGGGGAGCTGTTTTTT. Its protein is CASSLEYGAGELFF.

The rearrangement uses TRBV18 and TRBJ2-7; D may match TRBD1 or TRBD2 (5 bases each). The CDR3 runs to 13 residues. Trimming left V 4 bases short and J 3 bases short, with 10 bases between. CDR1 and CDR2 from the germline V gene are KGHSH and LQKENI. The DNA of the CDR3 is TGTGCCAGCTCACGGGACCAACTCTACGAGCAGTACTTC. Translated, it gives CASSRDQLYEQYF.

V and J are TRBV10-2 and TRBJ2-1; D gene unclear. The V end was cut by 8 bases, the J end by 0 bases, with 17 bases between. The CDR3 covers 16 residues. The germline CDR1 and CDR2 sequences are WSHSY and SAAADI. The CDR3 loop is CASDPKGIISYNEQFF. CDR3 DNA: TGCGCCAGCGACCCTAAGGGCATTATCTCCTACAATGAGCAGTTCTTC.

The J gene is TRBJ1-3, the V gene TRBV4-1, with TRBD1 matching over 7 bases. This CDR3 spans 15 amino acids. Germline V gene data show CDR1 as MGHRA and CDR2 as YSYEKL. Trimming at V came to 3 bases and at J to 3 bases, leaving 5 bases not matched to a gene. The CDR3 reads CASSHADRVGNTIYF. CDR3 bases: TGCGCCAGCAGCCACGCCGACAGGGTTGGAAACACCATATATTTT.

The genes are TRBV6-4 and TRBJ2-7; D is uncertain. Per germline, CDR1 MRHNA and CDR2 SNTAGT. Between the trimmed V and J ends, which lost 3 bases and 0 bases, there was a span of 9 bases. This CDR3 region has 14 residues. In DNA, the CDR3 is TGTGCCAGCAGTGAAACGGAGAGCTCCTACGAGCAGTACTTC. Translated, it gives CASSETESSYEQYF.

This chain uses TRBV5-1 with TRBJ2-7; D is perhaps TRBD1 (5 bases). This CDR3 has 16 amino acids. Germline CDR1 is SGHRS and CDR2 is YFSETQ. The V gene lost 0 bases and the J gene lost 3 bases, with 16 bases spanning the gap. The CDR3 region has the DNA TGCGCCAGCAGCTTGGCCGGGCAGGGAAGTCTCTACGAGCAGTACTTC. Residues: CASSLAGQGSLYEQYF.

The chain's CDR3 is CSARTSGMNTGELFF. For the CDR3, the DNA is TGCAGTGCTAGAACTAGCGGAATGAACACCGGGGAGCTGTTTTTT. The chain combines TRBV20-1 with TRBJ2-2; 8 nucleotides agree with TRBD2. Germline CDR1 DFQATT, CDR2 SNEGSKA (reference sequence). The CDR3 loop spans 15 amino acids. J gave up 1 base and V 2 bases, and 3 bases lay outside the gene matches.

The sample holds one count of this clone. V gene TRBV30 combines with J gene TRBJ1-2, with a tentative D call TRBD1 (6 bases). The CDR3 is 13 residues long. Germline loops: CDR1 GTSNPN, CDR2 SVGIG (reference sequence). The V end lost 0 bases, the J end lost 4 bases, and 9 bases lay between the germline ends. This CDR3 reads CAWSVQGGYGYTF. CDR3 bases: TGTGCCTGGAGTGTACAGGGTGGCTATGGCTACACCTTC.

This clone has just a few counts. The CDR3: CASSDYYRGPDEQYF. CDR3 nucleotide sequence: TGTGCCAGCAGTGATTACTACAGGGGCCCGGACGAGCAGTACTTC. The rearrangement links TRBV12-3 or TRBV12-4 to TRBJ2-7, with 7 bases that match TRBD1. The CDR3 has 15 amino acids. J was trimmed by 5 bases and V by 5 bases; bases with no gene match: 12.

The chain employs TRBV11-2 and TRBJ2-1; 11 positions match TRBD2. With 6 bases clipped from V and 10 bases from J, the junction kept 2 bases outside the gene matches. CDR1 and CDR2 (germline): SGHAT, FQNNGV. The CDR3 contains 12 residues. The CDR3 sequence: CASSRTSGEQFF. The CDR3, as DNA: TGTGCCAGCAGTCGGACTAGCGGGGAGCAGTTCTTC.